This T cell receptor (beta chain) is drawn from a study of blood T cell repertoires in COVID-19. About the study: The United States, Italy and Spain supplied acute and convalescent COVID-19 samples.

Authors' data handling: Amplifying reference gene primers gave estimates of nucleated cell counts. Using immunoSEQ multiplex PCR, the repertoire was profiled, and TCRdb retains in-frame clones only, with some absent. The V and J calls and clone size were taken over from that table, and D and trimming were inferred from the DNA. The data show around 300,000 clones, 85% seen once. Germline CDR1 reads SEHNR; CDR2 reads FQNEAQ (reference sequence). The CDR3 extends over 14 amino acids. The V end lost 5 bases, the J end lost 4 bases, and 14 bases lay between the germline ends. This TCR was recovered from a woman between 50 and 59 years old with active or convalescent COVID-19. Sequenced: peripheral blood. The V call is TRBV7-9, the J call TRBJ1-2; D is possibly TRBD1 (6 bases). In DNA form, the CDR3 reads TGTGCCAGCAGCGCCCCGCAGGGGTCCTATGGCTACACCTTC. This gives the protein CASSAPQGSYGYTF.